This T cell receptor beta chain is from a study of identical twins. General study points: Fewer insertions were carried by abundant cord blood beta clonotypes, but none was seen in memory repertoires.

V shed 8 bases, J shed 4 bases, and the junction held 11 bases outside the gene matches. This CDR3 region has 16 residues. CDR1 is LNHDA, CDR2 SQIVND, per germline (reference sequence). Only healthy Caucasians were enrolled as donors. A single record per CDR3 protein comes from TCRdb applying MiXCR to the 5' RACE reads. The table lists approximately 490,000 distinct CDR3 sequences, around 24% of them singletons. Concerning this clonotype itself: Its cognate antigen is unknown.

The sample also formed part of further work on yellow fever vaccine responses in identical twins.

The material sequenced was CD4+ T cells sorted from blood. The sequence came from a woman in her late teens or twenties in good health. This chain joins TRBV19 and TRBJ2-3; 11 bases line up with TRBD2. CDR3 coding DNA: TGTGCCAGTCGATTGGGGCTAGCGGGGGGCTCAGATACGCAGTATTTT. This gives the protein CASRLGLAGGSDTQYF. Combining the CDR3 with reference TRBV19 and TRBJ2-3 gives the whole variable domain DGGITQSPKYLFRKEGQNVTLSCEQNLNHDAMYWYRQDPGQGLRLIYYSQIVNDFQKGDIAEGYSVSREKKESFPLTVTSAQKNPTAFYLCASRLGLAGGSDTQYFGPGTRLTVL.